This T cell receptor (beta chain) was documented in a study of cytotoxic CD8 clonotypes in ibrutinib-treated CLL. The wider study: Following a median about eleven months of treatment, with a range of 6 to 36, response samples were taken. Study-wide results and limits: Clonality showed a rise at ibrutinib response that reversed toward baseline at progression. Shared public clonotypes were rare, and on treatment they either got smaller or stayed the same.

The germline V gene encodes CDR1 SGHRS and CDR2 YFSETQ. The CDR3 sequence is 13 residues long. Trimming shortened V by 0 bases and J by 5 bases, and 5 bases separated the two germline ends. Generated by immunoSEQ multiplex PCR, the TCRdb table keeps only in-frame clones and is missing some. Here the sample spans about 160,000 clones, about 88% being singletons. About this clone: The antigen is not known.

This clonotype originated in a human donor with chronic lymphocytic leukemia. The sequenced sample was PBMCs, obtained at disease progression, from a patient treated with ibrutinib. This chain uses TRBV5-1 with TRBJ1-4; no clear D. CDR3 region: CASSLEENEKLFF. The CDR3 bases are TGCGCCAGCAGCTTGGAGGAAAATGAAAAACTGTTTTTT.